These T cell receptor beta chains were read from a single sample in a study of blood T cells in healthy people across ages. TCRdb itself ran the 5' RACE reads through MiXCR, one entry per CDR3 protein. In the table there are roughly 800,000 distinct CDR3 sequences, 55% to 75% of which are singletons. Input material: blood. The receptor source for this set is a man aged 25-45 years in good health. Both conserved end residues are part of each CDR3. Fields, in order: V gene, D gene, clone size, J gene, CDR3 DNA, CDR3 protein. The D gene is left open where the match is weak. Size is omitted from some rows. Given values are once, few, many or a class for expanded clones.

>TRBV29-1|NA|NA|TRBJ2-5
TGCAGCGCGGAGCCGATAGAGACCCAGTACTTC
CSAEPIETQYF
>TRBV9|TRBD1|few|TRBJ2-1
TGTGCCAGCAGCGTAGGGGCAGGGGGTCCCAATGAGCAGTTCTTC
CASSVGAGGPNEQFF
>TRBV28|NA|NA|TRBJ2-5
TGTGCCAGCCGCGACTCAACGGGGTGGGAGACCCAGTACTTC
CASRDSTGWETQYF
>TRBV20-1|TRBD1|NA|TRBJ2-1
TGCAGTGCCCGACCCGGGACAGGGGGGAATGAGCAGTTCTTC
CSARPGTGGNEQFF
>TRBV4-2|TRBD2|few|TRBJ2-1
TGTGCCAGCAGCCAAGGAGCGGGAGACAAAGCCAATGAGCAGTTCTTC
CASSQGAGDKANEQFF
>TRBV28|NA|once|TRBJ2-5
TGTGCCATCTCAGCGGTAATGAAGACCCAGTACTTC
CAISAVMKTQYF
>TRBV20-1|NA|NA|TRBJ1-2
TGCACCCCTACTGACAGAACTCCTGGCGGTGGCTACACCTTC
CTPTDRTPGGGYTF
>TRBV11-2|NA|NA|TRBJ2-1
TGTGCCAGCAGCCATCCTAACCACCTCATCAGTGAGCAGTTCTTC
CASSHPNHLISEQFF
>TRBV12-3/TRBV12-4|NA|NA|TRBJ1-1
TGTGCCAGCAGTATTTGGACTGAAGCTTTCTTT
CASSIWTEAFF
>TRBV4-3|TRBD1|many|TRBJ1-2
TGCGCCAGCAGCCAAGATATACAGGGACAGGGGGACTATGGCTACACCTTC
CASSQDIQGQGDYGYTF
>TRBV6-6|NA|NA|TRBJ2-7
TGTGCCAGCAGTTACGCAAGGGACGAGCAGTACTTC
CASSYARDEQYF
>TRBV7-2|TRBD1|many|TRBJ2-7
TGTGCCAGCAGCCCTCGGACAGGGGCCTACGAGCAGTACTTC
CASSPRTGAYEQYF
>TRBV24-1|TRBD2|few|TRBJ2-3
TGTGCCACTCGCGAGCGGGGGGCAGATACGCAGTATTTT
CATRERGADTQYF
>TRBV20-1|NA|NA|TRBJ1-2
TGCAGTGCTGGGGCCTTCTATGGCTACACCTTC
CSAGAFYGYTF
>TRBV7-9|NA|NA|TRBJ2-3
TGTGCCAGCAGCTTACGCCAGACGGCTGGAACAGATACGCAGTATTTT
CASSLRQTAGTDTQYF
>TRBV20-1|NA|NA|TRBJ1-4
TGCAGTGCTAAGTACCCGACCGGGTCTGAAAAACTGTTTTTT
CSAKYPTGSEKLFF
>TRBV6-6|NA|NA|TRBJ1-2
TGTGCCAGCAGTTTTGGGGTGATCAATGGCTACACCTTC
CASSFGVINGYTF
>TRBV12-5|NA|NA|TRBJ2-7
TGTGCTAGTGGTCCCGGGACATTCTACGAGCAGTACTTC
CASGPGTFYEQYF
>TRBV27|TRBD2|few|TRBJ2-5
TGTGCCAGCAGCCCCTGGGGACTAGCGGAAGAGACCCAGTACTTC
CASSPWGLAEETQYF
>TRBV7-7|TRBD1|NA|TRBJ2-5
TGTGCTAGCAGCTTACGCGGGACAGGTTTTGAAGAGACCCAGTACTTC
CASSLRGTGFEETQYF
>TRBV20-1|TRBD2|NA|TRBJ2-7
TGCAGTGCTAGCAGACTAGCGGGAGCTGAATACGGCGAGCAGTACTTC
CSASRLAGAEYGEQYF
>TRBV9|NA|few|TRBJ1-1
TGTGCCAGCAGCGTAGAGAGGGGTACGGCTCGAGCTTTCTTT
CASSVERGTARAFF
>TRBV20-1|NA|NA|TRBJ2-6
TGCAGTGCTGTGACAGGCTTGGGGGCCAACGTCCTGACTTTC
CSAVTGLGANVLTF
>TRBV3-1|NA|NA|TRBJ2-1
TGTGCCAGCAGCCAAGATCTTGTAGCGAGTACCTACCTCTCCTACAATGAGCAGTTCTTC
CASSQDLVASTYLSYNEQFF
>TRBV7-2|TRBD1|NA|TRBJ2-3
TGTGCCAGCAGCCGACAGGGGGCGATCACAGATACGCAGTATTTT
CASSRQGAITDTQYF
>TRBV5-6|NA|once|TRBJ1-2
TGTGCCAGCAGGCTCCTGCCCGAAAACTATGGCTACACCTTC
CASRLLPENYGYTF
>TRBV7-9|NA|few|TRBJ1-2
TGTGCCAGCAGCTTAACCTTCGACGGCTACACCTTC
CASSLTFDGYTF
>TRBV5-5|TRBD1|NA|TRBJ2-5
TGTGCCAGCAGCTTTTGGGGACAGAAAGAAGAGACCCAGTACTTC
CASSFWGQKEETQYF
>TRBV9|TRBD2|once|TRBJ2-5
TGTGCCAGCAGCTTCACGACTAGCGGTGAGACCCAGTACTTC
CASSFTTSGETQYF
>TRBV7-9|TRBD2|few|TRBJ2-5
TGTGCCAGCAGCTTTTCAGCGGGAGAAGAGACCCAGTACTTC
CASSFSAGEETQYF
>TRBV27|NA|NA|TRBJ1-5
TGTGCCAGCAGTTTAAGTGGGAGTCAGCCCCAGCATTTT
CASSLSGSQPQHF
>TRBV4-3|TRBD2|NA|TRBJ2-1
TGCGCCAGCAGCCAGAGCGGGGGGGTGAATGAGCAGTTCTTC
CASSQSGGVNEQFF
>TRBV7-8|NA|NA|TRBJ2-1
TGTGCCAGTATTACAGGGAGCTCCTACAAGGAACAGTTCTTC
CASITGSSYKEQFF
>TRBV20-1|TRBD2|NA|TRBJ2-3
TGCAGTGCTACCCAGGGAGGGGACGCGAGAGGAGGTACGCAGTATTTT
CSATQGGDARGGTQYF
>TRBV10-3|NA|NA|TRBJ2-5
TGTGCCATCAGTGAGTCGGCAGGGGAAGAGACCCAGTACTTC
CAISESAGEETQYF
>TRBV2|TRBD2|NA|TRBJ2-3
TGTGCCGGCAGTCCGCTCCCCGGACTAGATGCGCAGTATTTT
CAGSPLPGLDAQYF
>TRBV20-1|NA|few|TRBJ2-5
TGCAGTGCTACTCCCCGGACCCCCTCAAAGACCCAGTACTTC
CSATPRTPSKTQYF
>TRBV27|NA|many|TRBJ1-2
TGTGCCAGCAGTCTTTTCTCTTCAGCTAACTATGGCTACACCTTC
CASSLFSSANYGYTF